This T cell receptor (beta chain) was sequenced for a study of T cells in Graves' hyperthyroidism and ophthalmopathy. It was RNA transcripts that yielded the amplified TCR beta CDR3 regions. An initial round of RT-PCR targeting the TCR CDR3 relied on the HTBI primer set. TCRdb passed the multiplex PCR reads through MiXCR, listing each CDR3 protein once. The sample contains about 600,000 distinct CDR3 sequences, approximately 15% of which appear only once. Germline CDR1 SGHRS, CDR2 YFSETQ. J was trimmed by 9 bases and V by 4 bases; bases with no gene match: 7. The CDR3 length is 14 residues. This clonotype came up many times.

The chain links TRBV5-1 to TRBJ2-1, with 10 positions matching TRBD2. Sequencing was performed on blood. This clonotype was obtained from a middle-aged woman with Graves' ophthalmopathy. This chain's CDR3 is CASSREGLATEQFF. The CDR3 coding sequence is TGCGCCAGCAGCCGGGAGGGACTAGCGACTGAGCAGTTCTTC.